This T cell receptor beta chain appears in the sequencing data of a study of PD-L1 blockade in urothelial cancer. V was clipped by 3 bases and J by 5 bases; unmatched bases: 4. The V gene's germline CDR1 is LNHDA and CDR2 SQIVND (reference sequence). The CDR3 runs to 14 residues. Time point described: pretreatment peripheral blood. This clone is a singleton in its sample. Generated by immunoSEQ multiplex PCR, the TCRdb table keeps only in-frame clones and is missing some. This table holds approximately 86,000 clones, around four fifths found once. The chain joins TRBV19 to TRBJ2-5, with 9 bases that match TRBD1. The TCR sequence derives from a man between 40 and 49 years old with urothelial cancer. The specimen was PBMCs, collected around atezolizumab (anti-PD-L1) treatment. CDR3 region: CASSIGQGWETQYF. CDR3 nucleotide sequence: TGTGCCAGTAGTATTGGACAGGGGTGGGAGACCCAGTACTTC.